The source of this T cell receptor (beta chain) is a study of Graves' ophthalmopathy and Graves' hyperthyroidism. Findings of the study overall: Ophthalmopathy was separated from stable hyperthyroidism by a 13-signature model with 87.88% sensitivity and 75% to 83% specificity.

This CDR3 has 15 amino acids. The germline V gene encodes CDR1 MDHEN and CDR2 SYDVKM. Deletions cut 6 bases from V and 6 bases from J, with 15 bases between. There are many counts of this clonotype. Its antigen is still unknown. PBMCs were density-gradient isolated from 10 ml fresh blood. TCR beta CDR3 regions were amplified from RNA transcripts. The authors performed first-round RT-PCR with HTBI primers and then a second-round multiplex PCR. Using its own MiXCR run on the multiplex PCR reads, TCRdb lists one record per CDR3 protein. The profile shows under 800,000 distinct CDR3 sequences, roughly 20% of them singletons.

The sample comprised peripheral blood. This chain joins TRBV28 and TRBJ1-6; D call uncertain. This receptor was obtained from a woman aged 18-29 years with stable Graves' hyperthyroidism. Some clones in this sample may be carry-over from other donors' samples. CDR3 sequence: CASRPQQWTNSPLHF. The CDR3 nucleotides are TGTGCCAGCAGGCCCCAACAGTGGACTAATTCACCCCTCCACTTT.